The rows below give T cell receptor beta chains drawn from one sample of a study of beta chain features in type 1 diabetes. Only in-frame clones appear in the TCRdb table, and some are missing; sequencing was by immunoSEQ multiplex PCR. The table lists roughly 230,000 clones, over 8.5% of them singletons. Sequences were obtained from naive CD4+ T cells from blood. Every receptor here comes from a young woman in good health. The CDR3 runs from the conserved cysteine through the conserved F or W. A D gene is named only where the DNA matches it firmly. The size field is filled for only some rows; it gives once, few, many or a size class.

clone_size: .; d_call: TRBD1; v_call: TRBV7-9; j_call: TRBJ1-1; cdr3_nt: TGTGCCAGCAGCTTGCCGACAGGGGTAGCTGAAGCTTTCTTT; cdr3_aa: CASSLPTGVAEAFF
clone_size: .; d_call: TRBD1; v_call: TRBV7-2; j_call: TRBJ1-4; cdr3_nt: TGTGCCAGCAGCCCCGACAGGGTACCTAATGAAAAACTGTTTTTT; cdr3_aa: CASSPDRVPNEKLFF
clone_size: few; d_call: .; v_call: TRBV6-1; j_call: TRBJ2-2; cdr3_nt: TGTGCCAGCAGTGAACTCAGGGCCACCGGGGAGCTGTTTTTT; cdr3_aa: CASSELRATGELFF
clone_size: few; d_call: TRBD1; v_call: TRBV15; j_call: TRBJ2-3; cdr3_nt: TGTGCCTCCTCCGACAGGGGGAAAACAGATACGCAGTATTTT; cdr3_aa: CASSDRGKTDTQYF
clone_size: many; d_call: TRBD1; v_call: TRBV4-1; j_call: TRBJ1-2; cdr3_nt: TGCGCCAGCAGCCTGGACAGGGCCTGGGACTATGGCTACACCTTC; cdr3_aa: CASSLDRAWDYGYTF
clone_size: few; d_call: .; v_call: TRBV30; j_call: TRBJ2-1; cdr3_nt: TGTGCCTGGGCAGGGGTGACTGAGCAGTTCTTC; cdr3_aa: CAWAGVTEQFF
clone_size: few; d_call: .; v_call: TRBV12-5; j_call: TRBJ2-2; cdr3_nt: TGTGCTAGTGGTTTGCACACAGGGTATGCCGGGGAGCTGTTTTTT; cdr3_aa: CASGLHTGYAGELFF
clone_size: .; d_call: TRBD1; v_call: TRBV27; j_call: TRBJ1-5; cdr3_nt: TGTGCCAGCAGCTCCGGGACAGGGGGCAATCAGCCCCAGCATTTT; cdr3_aa: CASSSGTGGNQPQHF
clone_size: .; d_call: TRBD1; v_call: TRBV7-9; j_call: TRBJ1-2; cdr3_nt: TGTGCCAGCAGCGCTTCCGGGACAGGGGTTTTTGGCTACACCTTC; cdr3_aa: CASSASGTGVFGYTF
clone_size: few; d_call: TRBD1; v_call: TRBV6-5; j_call: TRBJ1-2; cdr3_nt: TGTGCCAGCAGTTACTCCTGGCAGGGGGAGAATGGCTACACCTTC; cdr3_aa: CASSYSWQGENGYTF
clone_size: .; d_call: TRBD1; v_call: TRBV7-6; j_call: TRBJ2-7; cdr3_nt: TGTGCCAGCAGCCGCCCCATGGACAGGGCAAACGAGCAGTACTTC; cdr3_aa: CASSRPMDRANEQYF
clone_size: few; d_call: .; v_call: TRBV14; j_call: TRBJ2-7; cdr3_nt: TGTGCCAGCAGCCAAGGAAGGGGACTGGACCCCTTGGAGCAGTACTTC; cdr3_aa: CASSQGRGLDPLEQYF
clone_size: .; d_call: TRBD1; v_call: TRBV27; j_call: TRBJ2-7; cdr3_nt: TGTGCCAGCAGGGGGACAGGGGCCTACGAGCAGTACTTC; cdr3_aa: CASRGTGAYEQYF
clone_size: many; d_call: .; v_call: TRBV7-9; j_call: TRBJ2-5; cdr3_nt: TGTGCCAGCAGCTTAGCGCTCCAAGCGAAGGAGACCCAGTACTTC; cdr3_aa: CASSLALQAKETQYF
clone_size: few; d_call: .; v_call: TRBV4-1; j_call: TRBJ1-1; cdr3_nt: TGCGCCAGCAGCCACCCGACAGGTCGTGGCACTGAAGCTTTCTTT; cdr3_aa: CASSHPTGRGTEAFF
clone_size: .; d_call: TRBD2; v_call: TRBV2; j_call: TRBJ2-7; cdr3_nt: TGTGCCAGCCGACTAGCGGGGGGGTCCTACGAGCAGTACTTC; cdr3_aa: CASRLAGGSYEQYF
clone_size: few; d_call: .; v_call: TRBV5-4; j_call: TRBJ1-6; cdr3_nt: TGTGCCAGCAGCTTGGGCGGGTCACCCCTCCACTTT; cdr3_aa: CASSLGGSPLHF